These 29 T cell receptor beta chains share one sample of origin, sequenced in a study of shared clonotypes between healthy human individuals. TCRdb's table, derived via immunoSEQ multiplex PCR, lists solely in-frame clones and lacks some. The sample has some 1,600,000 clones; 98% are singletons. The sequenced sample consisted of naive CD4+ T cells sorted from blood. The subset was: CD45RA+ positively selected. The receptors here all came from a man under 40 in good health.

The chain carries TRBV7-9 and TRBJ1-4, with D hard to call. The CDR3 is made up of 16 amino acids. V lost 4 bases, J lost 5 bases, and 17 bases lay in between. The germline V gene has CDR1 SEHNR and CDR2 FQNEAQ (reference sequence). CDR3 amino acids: CASSSPRKRENEKLFF. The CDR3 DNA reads TGTGCCAGCAGCTCCCCCAGGAAAAGGGAAAATGAAAAACTGTTTTTT.

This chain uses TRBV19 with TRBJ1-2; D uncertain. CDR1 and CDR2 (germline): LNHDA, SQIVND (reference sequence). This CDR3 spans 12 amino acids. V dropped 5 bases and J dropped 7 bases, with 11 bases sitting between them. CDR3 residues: CASSLVSGGYTF. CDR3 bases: TGTGCCAGTAGTTTGGTGTCGGGTGGCTACACCTTC. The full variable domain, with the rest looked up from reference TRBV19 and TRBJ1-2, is DGGITQSPKYLFRKEGQNVTLSCEQNLNHDAMYWYRQDPGQGLRLIYYSQIVNDFQKGDIAEGYSVSREKKESFPLTVTSAQKNPTAFYLCASSLVSGGYTFGSGTRLTVV.

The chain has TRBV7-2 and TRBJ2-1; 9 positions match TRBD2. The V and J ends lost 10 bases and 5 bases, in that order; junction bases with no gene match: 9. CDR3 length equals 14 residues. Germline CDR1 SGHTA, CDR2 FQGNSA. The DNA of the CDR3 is TGTGCCATCCCCCGCGGGAGGGCCCACAATGAGCAGTTCTTC. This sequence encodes CAIPRGRAHNEQFF.

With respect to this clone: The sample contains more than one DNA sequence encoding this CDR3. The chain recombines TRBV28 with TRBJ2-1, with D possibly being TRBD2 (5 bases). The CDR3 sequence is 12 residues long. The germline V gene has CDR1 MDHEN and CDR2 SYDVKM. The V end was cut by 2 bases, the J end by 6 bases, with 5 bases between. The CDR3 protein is CASSLLANEQFF. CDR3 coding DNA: TGTGCCAGCAGTTTACTAGCCAATGAGCAGTTCTTC. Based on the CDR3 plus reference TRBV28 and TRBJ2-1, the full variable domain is DVKVTQSSRYLVKRTGEKVFLECVQDMDHENMFWYRQDPGLGLRLIYFSYDVKMKEKGDIPEGYSVSREKKERFSLILESASTNQTSMYLCASSLLANEQFFGPGTRLTVL.

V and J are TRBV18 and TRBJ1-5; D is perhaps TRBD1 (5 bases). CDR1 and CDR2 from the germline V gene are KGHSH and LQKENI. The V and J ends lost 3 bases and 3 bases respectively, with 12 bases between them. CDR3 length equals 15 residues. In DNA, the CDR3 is TGTGCCAGCTCACCTATGGGACCGATCAATCAGCCCCAGCATTTT. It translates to CASSPMGPINQPQHF. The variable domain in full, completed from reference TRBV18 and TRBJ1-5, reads NAGVMQNPRHLVRRRGQEARLRCSPMKGHSHVYWYRQLPEEGLKFMVYLQKENIIDESGMPKERFSAEFPKEGPSILRIQQVVRGDSAAYFCASSPMGPINQPQHFGDGTRLSIL.

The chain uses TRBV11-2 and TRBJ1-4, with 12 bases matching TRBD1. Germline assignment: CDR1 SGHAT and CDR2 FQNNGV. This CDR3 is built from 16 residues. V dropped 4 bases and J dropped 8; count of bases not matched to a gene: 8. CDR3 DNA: TGTGCCAGCAGCTGGGACAGGGGGCGCGGAGGAGAAAAACTGTTTTTT. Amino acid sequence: CASSWDRGRGGEKLFF.

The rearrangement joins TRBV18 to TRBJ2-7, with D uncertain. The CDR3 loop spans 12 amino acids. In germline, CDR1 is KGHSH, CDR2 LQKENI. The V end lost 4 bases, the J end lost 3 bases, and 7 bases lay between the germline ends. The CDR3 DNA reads TGTGCCAGCTCACGTGTGGACTACGAGCAGTACTTC. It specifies CASSRVDYEQYF.

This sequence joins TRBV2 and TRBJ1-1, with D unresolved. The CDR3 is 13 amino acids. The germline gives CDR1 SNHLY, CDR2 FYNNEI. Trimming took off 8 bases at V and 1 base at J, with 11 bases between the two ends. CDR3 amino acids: CASSRAPNTEAFF. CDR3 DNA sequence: TGTGCCAGCTCCCGTGCGCCGAACACTGAAGCTTTCTTT.

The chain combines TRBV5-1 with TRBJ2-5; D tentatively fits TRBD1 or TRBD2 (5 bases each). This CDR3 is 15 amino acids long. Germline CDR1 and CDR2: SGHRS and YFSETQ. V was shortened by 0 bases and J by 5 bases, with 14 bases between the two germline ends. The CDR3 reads CASSLEGRLQETQYF. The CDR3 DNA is TGCGCCAGCAGCTTGGAGGGACGGCTTCAGGAGACCCAGTACTTC.

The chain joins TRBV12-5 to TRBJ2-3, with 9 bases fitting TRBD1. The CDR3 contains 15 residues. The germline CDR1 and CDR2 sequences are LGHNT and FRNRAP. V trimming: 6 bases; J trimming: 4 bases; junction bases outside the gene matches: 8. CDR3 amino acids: CASGPGTGRADTQYF. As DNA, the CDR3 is TGTGCTAGTGGCCCCGGGACAGGGCGGGCAGATACGCAGTATTTT.

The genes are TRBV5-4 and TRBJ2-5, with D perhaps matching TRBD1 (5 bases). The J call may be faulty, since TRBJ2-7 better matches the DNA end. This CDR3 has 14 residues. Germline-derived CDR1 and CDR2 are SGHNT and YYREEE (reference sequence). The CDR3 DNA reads TGTGCCAGCAGCCTGGTGGGGCCATCATACGAGCAGTACTTC. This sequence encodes CASSLVGPSYEQYF.

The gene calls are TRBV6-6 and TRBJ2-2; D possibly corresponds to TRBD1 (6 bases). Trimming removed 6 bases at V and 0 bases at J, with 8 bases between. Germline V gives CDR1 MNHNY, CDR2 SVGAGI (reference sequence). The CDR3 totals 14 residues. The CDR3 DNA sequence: TGTGCCAGCAGAGGGACAACGAACACCGGGGAGCTGTTTTTT. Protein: CASRGTTNTGELFF.

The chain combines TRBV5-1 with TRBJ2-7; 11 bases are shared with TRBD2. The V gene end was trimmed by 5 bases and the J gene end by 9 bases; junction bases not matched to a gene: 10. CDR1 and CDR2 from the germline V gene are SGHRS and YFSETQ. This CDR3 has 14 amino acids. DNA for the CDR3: TGCGCCAGCAGACCCGGGACTAGCGGTACGATGCAGTACTTC. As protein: CASRPGTSGTMQYF.

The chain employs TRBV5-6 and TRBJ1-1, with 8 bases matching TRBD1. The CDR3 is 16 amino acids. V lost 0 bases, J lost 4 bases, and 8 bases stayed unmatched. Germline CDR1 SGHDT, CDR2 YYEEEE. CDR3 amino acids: CASSLAGQGGTTEAFF. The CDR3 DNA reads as TGTGCCAGCAGCTTGGCCGGACAGGGAGGGACCACTGAAGCTTTCTTT.

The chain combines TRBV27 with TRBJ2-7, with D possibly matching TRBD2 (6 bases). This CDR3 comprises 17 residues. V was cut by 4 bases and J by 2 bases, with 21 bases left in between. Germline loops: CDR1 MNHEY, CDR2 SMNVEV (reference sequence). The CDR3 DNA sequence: TGTGCCAGCAGTTCAAAAGGGAGGTGGCTCGAAGCCTACGAGCAGTACTTC. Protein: CASSSKGRWLEAYEQYF.

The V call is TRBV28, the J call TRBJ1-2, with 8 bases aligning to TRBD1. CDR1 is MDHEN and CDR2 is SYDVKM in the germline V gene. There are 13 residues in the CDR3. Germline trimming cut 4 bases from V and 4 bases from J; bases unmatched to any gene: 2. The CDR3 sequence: CASSYTGGYGYTF. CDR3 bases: TGTGCCAGCAGTTATACAGGGGGCTATGGCTACACCTTC.

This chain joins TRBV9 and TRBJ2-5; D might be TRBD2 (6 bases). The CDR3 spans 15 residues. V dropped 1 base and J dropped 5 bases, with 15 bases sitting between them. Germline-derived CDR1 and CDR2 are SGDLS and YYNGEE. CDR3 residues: CASSVIGSGTETQYF. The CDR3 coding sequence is TGTGCCAGCAGCGTAATCGGGAGTGGGACTGAGACCCAGTACTTC.

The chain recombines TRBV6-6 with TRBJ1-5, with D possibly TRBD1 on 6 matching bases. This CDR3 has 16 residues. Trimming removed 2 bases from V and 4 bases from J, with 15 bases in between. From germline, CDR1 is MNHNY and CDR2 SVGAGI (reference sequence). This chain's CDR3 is CASSYVTGRGNQPQHF. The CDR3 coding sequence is TGTGCCAGCAGTTACGTTACAGGGAGAGGTAATCAGCCCCAGCATTTT.

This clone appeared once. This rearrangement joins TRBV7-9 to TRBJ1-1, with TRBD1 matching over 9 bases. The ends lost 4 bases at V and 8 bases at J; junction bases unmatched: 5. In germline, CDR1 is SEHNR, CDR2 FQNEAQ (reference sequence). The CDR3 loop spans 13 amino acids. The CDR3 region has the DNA TGTGCCAGCAGCTACGGACAGGGGCAGGAAGCTTTCTTT. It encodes CASSYGQGQEAFF.

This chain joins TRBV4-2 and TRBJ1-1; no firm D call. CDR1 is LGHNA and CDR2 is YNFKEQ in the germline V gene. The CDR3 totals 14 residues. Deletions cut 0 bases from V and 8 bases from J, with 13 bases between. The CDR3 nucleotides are TGTGCCAGCAGCCAAGATATAACGGAAACAGAAGCTTTCTTT. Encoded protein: CASSQDITETEAFF.

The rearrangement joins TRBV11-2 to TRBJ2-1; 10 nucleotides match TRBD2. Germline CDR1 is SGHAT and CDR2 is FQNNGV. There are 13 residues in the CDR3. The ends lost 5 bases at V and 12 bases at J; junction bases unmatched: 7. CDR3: CASSIRLAGWQFF. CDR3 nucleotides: TGTGCCAGCAGCATTCGACTAGCGGGTTGGCAGTTCTTC.

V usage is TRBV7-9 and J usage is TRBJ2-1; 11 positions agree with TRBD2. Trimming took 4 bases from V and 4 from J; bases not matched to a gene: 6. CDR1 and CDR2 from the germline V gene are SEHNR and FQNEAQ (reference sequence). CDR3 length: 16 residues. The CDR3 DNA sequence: TGTGCCAGCAGCTCGCTACTAGCGGGAGCTTACAATGAGCAGTTCTTC. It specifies CASSSLLAGAYNEQFF. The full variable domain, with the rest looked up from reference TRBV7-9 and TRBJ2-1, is DTGVSQNPRHKITKRGQNVTFRCDPISEHNRLYWYRQTLGQGPEFLTYFQNEAQLEKSRLLSDRFSAERPKGSFSTLEIQRTEQGDSAMYLCASSSLLAGAYNEQFFGPGTRLTVL.

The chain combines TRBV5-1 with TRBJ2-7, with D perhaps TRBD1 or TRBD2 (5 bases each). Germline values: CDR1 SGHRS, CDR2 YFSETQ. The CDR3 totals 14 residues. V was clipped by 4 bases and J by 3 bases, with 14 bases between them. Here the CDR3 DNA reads TGCGCCAGCAGCGACGGGACGGATGGCTACGAGCAGTACTTC. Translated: CASSDGTDGYEQYF.

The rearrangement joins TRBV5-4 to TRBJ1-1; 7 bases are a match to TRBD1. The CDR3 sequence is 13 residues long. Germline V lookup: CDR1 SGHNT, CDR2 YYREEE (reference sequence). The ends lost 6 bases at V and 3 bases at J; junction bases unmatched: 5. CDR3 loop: CASTPTGDTEAFF. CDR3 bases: TGTGCCAGCACTCCTACAGGGGACACTGAAGCTTTCTTT.

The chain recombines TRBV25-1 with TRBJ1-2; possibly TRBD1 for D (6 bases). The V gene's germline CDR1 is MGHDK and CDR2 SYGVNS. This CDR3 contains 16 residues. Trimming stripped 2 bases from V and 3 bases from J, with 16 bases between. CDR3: CASSETGPEFYYGYTF. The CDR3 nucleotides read TGTGCCAGCAGTGAAACAGGGCCTGAATTCTACTATGGCTACACCTTC.

Here the CDR3 DNA reads TGTGCCAGCAGCTATGCGGGATTTAACTATGGCTACACCTTC. This gives the protein CASSYAGFNYGYTF. The rearrangement joins TRBV28 to TRBJ1-2; no clear D. The CDR3 totals 14 residues. CDR1 is MDHEN and CDR2 is SYDVKM in the germline V gene. The V end lost 6 bases, the J end lost 1 base, and 12 bases lay between the germline ends.

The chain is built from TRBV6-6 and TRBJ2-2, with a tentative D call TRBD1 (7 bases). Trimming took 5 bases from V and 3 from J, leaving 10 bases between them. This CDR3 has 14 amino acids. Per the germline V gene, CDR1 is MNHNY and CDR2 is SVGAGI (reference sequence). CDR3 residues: CASSLRGDTGELFF. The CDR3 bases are TGTGCCAGCAGTCTCAGGGGGGACACCGGGGAGCTGTTTTTT.

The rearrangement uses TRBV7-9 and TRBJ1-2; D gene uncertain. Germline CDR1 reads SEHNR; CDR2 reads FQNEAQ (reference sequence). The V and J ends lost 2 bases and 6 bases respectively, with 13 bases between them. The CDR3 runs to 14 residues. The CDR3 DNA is TGTGCCAGCAGCTTATCGGTAGGGCTAAATGGCTACACCTTC. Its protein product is CASSLSVGLNGYTF.

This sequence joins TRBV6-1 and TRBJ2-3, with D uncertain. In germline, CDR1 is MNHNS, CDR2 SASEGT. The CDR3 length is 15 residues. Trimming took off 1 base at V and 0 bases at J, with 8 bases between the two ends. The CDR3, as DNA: TGTGCCAGCAGTGAAGTGGTCTCTAGCACAGATACGCAGTATTTT. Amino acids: CASSEVVSSTDTQYF.